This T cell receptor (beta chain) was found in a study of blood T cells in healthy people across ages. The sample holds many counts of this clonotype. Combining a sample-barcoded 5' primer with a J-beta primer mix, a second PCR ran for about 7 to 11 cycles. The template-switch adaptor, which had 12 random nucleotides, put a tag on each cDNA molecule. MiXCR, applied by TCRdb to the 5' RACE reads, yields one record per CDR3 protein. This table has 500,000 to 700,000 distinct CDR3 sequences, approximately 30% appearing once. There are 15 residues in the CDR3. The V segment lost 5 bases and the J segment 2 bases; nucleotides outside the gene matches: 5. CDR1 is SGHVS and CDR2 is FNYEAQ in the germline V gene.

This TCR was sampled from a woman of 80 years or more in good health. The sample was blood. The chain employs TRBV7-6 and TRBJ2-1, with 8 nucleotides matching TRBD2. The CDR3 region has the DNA TGTGCCAGCAGCGCGGGGGGCTTTGCCTACAATGAGCAGTTCTTC. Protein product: CASSAGGFAYNEQFF.